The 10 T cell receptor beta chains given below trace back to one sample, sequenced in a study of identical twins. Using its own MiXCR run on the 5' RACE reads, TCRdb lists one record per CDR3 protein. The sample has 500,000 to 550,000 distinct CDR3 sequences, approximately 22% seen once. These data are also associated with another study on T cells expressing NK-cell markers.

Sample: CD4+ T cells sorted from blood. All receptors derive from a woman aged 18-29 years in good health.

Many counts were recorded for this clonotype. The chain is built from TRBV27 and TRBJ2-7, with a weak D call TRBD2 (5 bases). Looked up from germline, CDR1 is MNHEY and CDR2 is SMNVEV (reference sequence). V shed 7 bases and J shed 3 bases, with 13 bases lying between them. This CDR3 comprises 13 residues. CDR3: CASTRGFNYEQYF. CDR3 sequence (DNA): TGTGCCAGCACTCGGGGTTTTAACTACGAGCAGTACTTC.

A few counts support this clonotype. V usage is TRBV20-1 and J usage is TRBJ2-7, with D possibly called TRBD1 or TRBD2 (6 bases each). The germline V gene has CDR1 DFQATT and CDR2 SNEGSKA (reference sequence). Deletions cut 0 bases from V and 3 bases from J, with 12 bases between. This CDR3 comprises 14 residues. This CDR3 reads CSARDTGAHYEQYF. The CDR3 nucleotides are TGCAGTGCTAGAGATACGGGGGCTCACTACGAGCAGTACTTC.

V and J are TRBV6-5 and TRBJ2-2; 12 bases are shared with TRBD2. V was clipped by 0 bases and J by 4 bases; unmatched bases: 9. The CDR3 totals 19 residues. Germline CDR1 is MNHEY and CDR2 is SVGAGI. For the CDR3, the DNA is TGTGCCAGCAGTTACTCGGCTAGCGGGGGGGCCGTTGTCACCGGGGAGCTGTTTTTT. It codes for CASSYSASGGAVVTGELFF.

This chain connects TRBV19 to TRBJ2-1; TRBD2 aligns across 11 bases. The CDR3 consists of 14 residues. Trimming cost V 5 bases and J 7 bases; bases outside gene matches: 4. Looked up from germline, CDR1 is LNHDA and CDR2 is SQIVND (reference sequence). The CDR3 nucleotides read TGTGCCAGTAGTCTTAGCGGGGGGGTTAATGAGCAGTTCTTC. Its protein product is CASSLSGGVNEQFF.

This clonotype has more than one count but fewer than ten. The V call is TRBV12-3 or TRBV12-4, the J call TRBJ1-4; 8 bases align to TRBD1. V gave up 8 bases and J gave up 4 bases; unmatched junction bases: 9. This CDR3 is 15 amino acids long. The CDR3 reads CASDSGQGGNEKLFF. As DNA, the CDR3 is TGTGCCAGCGATTCCGGACAGGGCGGTAATGAAAAACTGTTTTTT.

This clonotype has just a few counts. The CDR3 protein is CASSYSRSGTGELFF. The CDR3 DNA sequence: TGTGCCAGCAGTTACTCAAGGAGCGGCACCGGGGAGCTGTTTTTT. This chain connects TRBV6-5 to TRBJ2-2; possible D gene TRBD2, 5 bases. The germline CDR1 and CDR2 sequences are MNHEY and SVGAGI. V was pared by 0 bases and J by 4 bases, with 9 bases between. The length of the CDR3 is 15 residues.

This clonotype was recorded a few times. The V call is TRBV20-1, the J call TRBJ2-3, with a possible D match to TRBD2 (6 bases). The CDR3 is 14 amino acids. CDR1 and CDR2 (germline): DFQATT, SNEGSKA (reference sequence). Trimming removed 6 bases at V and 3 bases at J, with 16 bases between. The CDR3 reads CSADTGRRTDTQYF. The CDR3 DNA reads TGCAGTGCCGATACCGGGAGAAGGACAGATACGCAGTATTTT.

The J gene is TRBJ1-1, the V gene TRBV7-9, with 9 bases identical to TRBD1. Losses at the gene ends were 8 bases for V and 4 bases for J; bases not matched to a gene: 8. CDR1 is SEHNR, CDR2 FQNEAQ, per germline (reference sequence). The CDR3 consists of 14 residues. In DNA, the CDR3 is TGTGCCAGCGGGGGACAGGGAGGATTCACTGAAGCTTTCTTT. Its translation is CASGGQGGFTEAFF.

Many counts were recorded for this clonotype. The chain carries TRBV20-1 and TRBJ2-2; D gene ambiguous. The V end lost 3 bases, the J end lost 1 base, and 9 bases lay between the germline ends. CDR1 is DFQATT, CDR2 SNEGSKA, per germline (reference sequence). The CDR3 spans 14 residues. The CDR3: CSARVEGNTGELFF. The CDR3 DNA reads TGCAGTGCTAGGGTTGAAGGGAACACCGGGGAGCTGTTTTTT.

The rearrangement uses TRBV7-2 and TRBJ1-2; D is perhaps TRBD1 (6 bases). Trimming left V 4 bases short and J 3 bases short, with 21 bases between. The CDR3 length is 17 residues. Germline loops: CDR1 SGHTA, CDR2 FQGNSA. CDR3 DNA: TGTGCCAGCAGCTCCAAAATTAACAGGGCCGCCGACTATGGCTACACCTTC. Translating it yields CASSSKINRAADYGYTF. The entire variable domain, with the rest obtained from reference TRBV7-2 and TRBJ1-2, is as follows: GAGVSQSPSNKVTEKGKDVELRCDPISGHTALYWYRQSLGQGLEFLIYFQGNSAPDKSGLPSDRFSAERTGGSVSTLTIQRTQQEDSAVYLCASSSKINRAADYGYTFGSGTRLTVV.